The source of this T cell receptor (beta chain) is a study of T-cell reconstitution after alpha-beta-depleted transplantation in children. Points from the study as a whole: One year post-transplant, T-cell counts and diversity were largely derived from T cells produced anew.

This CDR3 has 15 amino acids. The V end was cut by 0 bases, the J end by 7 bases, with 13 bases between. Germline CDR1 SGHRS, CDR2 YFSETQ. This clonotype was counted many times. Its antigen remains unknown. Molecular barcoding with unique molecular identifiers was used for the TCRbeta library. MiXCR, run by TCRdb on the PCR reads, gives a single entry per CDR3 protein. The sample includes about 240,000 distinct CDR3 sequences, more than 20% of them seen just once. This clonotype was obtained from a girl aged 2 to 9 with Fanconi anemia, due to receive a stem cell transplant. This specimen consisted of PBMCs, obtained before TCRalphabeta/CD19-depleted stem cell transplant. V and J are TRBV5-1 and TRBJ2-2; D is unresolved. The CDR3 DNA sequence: TGCGCCAGCAGCTTGGTACCCTTAAAAGACGGGGAGCTGTTTTTT. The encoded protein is CASSLVPLKDGELFF.